This T cell receptor (beta chain) derives from a study of blood T cell repertoires in COVID-19. Study-wide background: Samples came from the United States, Italy and Spain, spanning acute and convalescent COVID-19. PBMCs, B-cell-depleted T cells, or T cells were the source of the cDNA or gDNA that made up the material.

Original analysis: Estimated nucleated cell counts came from reference gene primer amplification. Only in-frame clones appear in the TCRdb table, and some are missing; sequencing was by immunoSEQ multiplex PCR. The V and J calls and clone size are taken from that table; D and trimming were inferred from the DNA. Of roughly 15,000 clones in the sample, around 90% were seen once. Seattle patients were enrolled while actively infected and followed longitudinally. Germline-derived CDR1 and CDR2 are MRHNA and SNTAGT. V was pared by 3 bases and J by 5 bases, with 4 bases of the junction left unmatched. The CDR3 loop spans 14 amino acids.

The sample consisted of peripheral blood. This receptor was obtained from an elderly woman with COVID-19, enrolled during active disease. The chain uses TRBV6-4 and TRBJ2-1; TRBD2 aligns across 7 bases. CDR3 in amino acids: CASSDWRGNNEQFF. The CDR3 DNA reads as TGTGCCAGCAGTGATTGGCGGGGGAACAATGAGCAGTTCTTC.